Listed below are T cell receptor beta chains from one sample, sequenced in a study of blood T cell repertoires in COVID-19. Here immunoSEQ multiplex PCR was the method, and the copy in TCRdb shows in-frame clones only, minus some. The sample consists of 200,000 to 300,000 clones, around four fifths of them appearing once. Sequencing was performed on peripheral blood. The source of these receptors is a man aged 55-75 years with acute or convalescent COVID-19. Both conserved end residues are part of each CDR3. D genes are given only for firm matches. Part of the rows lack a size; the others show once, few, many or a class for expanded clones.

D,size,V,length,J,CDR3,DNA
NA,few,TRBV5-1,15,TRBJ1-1,CASSFGGRQNTEAFF,TGCGCCAGCAGCTTCGGGGGGCGGCAGAACACTGAAGCTTTCTTT
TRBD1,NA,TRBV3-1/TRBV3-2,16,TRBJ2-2,CASSQEGGGRTGELFF,TGTGCCAGCAGCCAAGAAGGGGGCGGGCGGACCGGGGAGCTGTTTTTT
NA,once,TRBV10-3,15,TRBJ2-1,CAISDSRSTYNEQFF,TGTGCCATCAGCGATAGCAGATCTACCTACAATGAGCAGTTCTTC
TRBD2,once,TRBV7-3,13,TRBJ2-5,CASSSGEGETQYF,TGTGCCAGCAGCTCCGGGGAGGGGGAGACCCAGTACTTC
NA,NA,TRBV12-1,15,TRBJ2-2,CASSRDSVLTGELFF,TGTGCCAGCAGCCGGGACAGTGTGTTAACCGGGGAGCTGTTTTTT
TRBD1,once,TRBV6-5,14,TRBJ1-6,CASRTGTGGPPLHF,TGTGCCAGCAGGACCGGGACAGGGGGTCCACCCCTCCACTTT
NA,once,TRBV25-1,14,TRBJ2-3,CASTETASTDTQYF,TGTGCCAGCACCGAGACTGCATCCACAGATACGCAGTATTTT
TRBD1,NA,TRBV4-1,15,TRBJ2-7,CASSETGGASYEQYF,TGCGCCAGCAGTGAGACAGGGGGAGCCTCCTACGAGCAGTACTTC
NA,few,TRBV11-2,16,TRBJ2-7,CASSLDVEGLRYEQYF,TGTGCCAGCAGCTTAGATGTAGAGGGTCTCCGGTACGAGCAGTACTTC
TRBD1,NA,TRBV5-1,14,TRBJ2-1,CASSLGQGLDEQFF,TGCGCCAGCAGCCTCGGACAGGGGTTGGATGAGCAGTTCTTC
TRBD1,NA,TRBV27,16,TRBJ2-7,CASSLSIQGAAYEQYF,TGTGCCAGCAGTTTATCTATCCAGGGGGCTGCCTACGAGCAGTACTTC
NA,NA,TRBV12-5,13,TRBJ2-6,CASAGSGANVLTF,TGTGCTAGTGCGGGGAGTGGGGCCAACGTCCTGACTTTC
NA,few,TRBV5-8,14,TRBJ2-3,CASSLGLAPDTQYF,TGTGCCAGCAGCTTGGGGCTGGCCCCGGATACGCAGTATTTT
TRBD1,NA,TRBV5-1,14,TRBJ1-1,CASSTTGGNTEAFF,TGCGCCAGCAGCACGACAGGGGGGAACACTGAAGCTTTCTTT
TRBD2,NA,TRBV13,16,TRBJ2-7,CASSSGTSGRVYEQYF,TGTGCCAGCAGCTCAGGGACTAGCGGGAGGGTGTACGAGCAGTACTTC
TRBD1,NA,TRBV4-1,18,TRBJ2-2,CASSQDPRDRGQTGELFF,TGCGCCAGCAGCCAAGACCCCCGGGACAGGGGGCAAACCGGGGAGCTGTTTTTT
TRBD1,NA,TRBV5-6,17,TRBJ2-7,CASSLANVGRGLDEQYF,TGTGCCAGCAGCTTGGCCAATGTGGGCAGGGGGCTCGACGAGCAGTACTTC
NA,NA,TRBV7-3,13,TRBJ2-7,CASSLPGVGEQYF,TGTGCCAGCAGCTTACCGGGAGTGGGAGAGCAGTACTTC
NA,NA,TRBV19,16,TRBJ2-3,CASSIERGKGTDTQYF,TGTGCCAGTAGTATAGAACGGGGGAAGGGCACAGATACGCAGTATTTT
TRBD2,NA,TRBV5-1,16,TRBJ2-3,CASSLGAGGPADTQYF,TGCGCCAGCAGCTTGGGGGCGGGAGGGCCAGCAGATACGCAGTATTTT
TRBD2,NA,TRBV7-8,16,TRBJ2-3,CASSPGTSGATDTQYF,TGTGCCAGCAGCCCAGGGACTAGCGGGGCCACAGATACGCAGTATTTT
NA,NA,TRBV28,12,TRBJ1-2,CASSLQGDGYTF,TGTGCCAGCAGTCTACAGGGTGATGGCTACACCTTC
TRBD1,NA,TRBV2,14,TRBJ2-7,CASTTGTGAYEQYF,TGTGCCAGCACCACCGGGACAGGGGCCTACGAGCAGTACTTC
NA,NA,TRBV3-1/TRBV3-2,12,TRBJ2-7,CASSTPGLEQYF,TGTGCCAGCAGCACTCCAGGGTTGGAGCAGTACTTC
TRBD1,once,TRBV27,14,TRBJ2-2,CARDRGYSGGELFF,TGTGCCAGGGACAGGGGATATAGTGGCGGGGAGCTGTTTTTT
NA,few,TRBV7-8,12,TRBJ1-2,CASSPRESSYTF,TGTGCCAGCAGCCCCCGTGAGAGCTCGTACACCTTC
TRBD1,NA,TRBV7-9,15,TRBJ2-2,CASSLGQGATGELFF,TGTGCCAGCAGCCTGGGACAGGGGGCGACCGGGGAGCTGTTTTTT
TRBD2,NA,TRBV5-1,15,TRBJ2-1,CASSLVREGPGGQFF,TGCGCCAGCAGCTTGGTGCGGGAGGGCCCCGGGGGGCAGTTCTTC
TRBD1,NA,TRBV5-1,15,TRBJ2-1,CASSQFGTAGDEQFF,TGCGCCAGCAGCCAATTTGGGACAGCCGGAGATGAGCAGTTCTTC
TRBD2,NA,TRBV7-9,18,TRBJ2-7,CASSLQRSSGGAFYEQYF,TGTGCCAGCAGCCTCCAGAGAAGTAGCGGGGGGGCCTTTTACGAGCAGTACTTC
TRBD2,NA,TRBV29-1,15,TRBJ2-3,CSVEMERGAVDTQYF,TGCAGCGTTGAAATGGAGCGGGGGGCGGTAGATACGCAGTATTTT
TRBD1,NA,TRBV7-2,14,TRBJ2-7,CASSSQGAVYEQYF,TGTGCCAGCAGCTCGCAGGGGGCGGTCTACGAGCAGTACTTC
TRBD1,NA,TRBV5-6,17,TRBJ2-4,CASSFQQGAGAKNIQYF,TGTGCCAGCAGCTTTCAGCAGGGGGCAGGGGCCAAAAACATTCAGTACTTC
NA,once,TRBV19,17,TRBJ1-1,CASSIDIAGTRNTEAFF,TGTGCCAGTAGTATAGATATCGCCGGGACAAGGAACACTGAAGCTTTCTTT
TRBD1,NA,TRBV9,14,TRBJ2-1,CASGDRGGPNEQFF,TGTGCCAGCGGTGACAGGGGGGGCCCCAATGAGCAGTTCTTC
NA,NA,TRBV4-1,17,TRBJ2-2,CASSQEALASNTGELFF,TGCGCCAGCAGCCAAGAAGCTCTAGCATCGAACACCGGGGAGCTGTTTTTT
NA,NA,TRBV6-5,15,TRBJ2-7,CASSYSIGPSYEQYF,TGTGCCAGCAGTTACTCGATCGGTCCCTCCTACGAGCAGTACTTC
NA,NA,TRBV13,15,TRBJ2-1,CASSHSGLGLNEQFF,TGTGCCAGCAGCCACTCGGGATTAGGTCTCAATGAGCAGTTCTTC
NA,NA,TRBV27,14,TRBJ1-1,CASSLRGAPFGAFF,TGTGCCAGCAGCCTACGTGGGGCACCTTTTGGAGCTTTCTTT
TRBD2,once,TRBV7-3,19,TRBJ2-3,CASSLTYTSGGAGTDTQYF,TGTGCCAGCAGCTTAACCTATACTAGCGGGGGGGCCGGCACAGATACGCAGTATTTT
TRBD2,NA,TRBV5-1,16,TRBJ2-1,CASSLDGGERLNEQFF,TGCGCCAGCAGCTTGGATGGGGGGGAAAGGTTGAATGAGCAGTTCTTC
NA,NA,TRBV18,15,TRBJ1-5,CASSPAGLSNQPQHF,TGTGCCAGCTCACCCGCAGGGTTAAGCAATCAGCCCCAGCATTTT
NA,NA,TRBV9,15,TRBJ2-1,CASSVGGGAYNEQFF,TGTGCCAGCAGCGTAGGAGGGGGAGCCTACAATGAGCAGTTCTTC
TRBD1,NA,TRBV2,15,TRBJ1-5,CASNKQGAEGQPQHF,TGTGCCAGCAATAAACAGGGGGCCGAAGGTCAGCCCCAGCATTTT
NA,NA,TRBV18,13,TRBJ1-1,CASSLGPNTEAFF,TGTGCCAGCTCCCTTGGGCCCAACACTGAAGCTTTCTTT
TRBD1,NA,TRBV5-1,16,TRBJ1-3,CASSLGTAHSGNTIYF,TGCGCCAGCAGCTTAGGGACAGCTCACTCTGGAAACACCATATATTTT
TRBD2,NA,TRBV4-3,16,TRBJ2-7,CASSQLTSGPTYEQYF,TGCGCCAGCAGCCAACTGACTAGCGGGCCCACCTACGAGCAGTACTTC
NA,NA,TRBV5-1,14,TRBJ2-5,CASSLGLAQETQYF,TGCGCCAGCAGCTTGGGTCTAGCCCAAGAGACCCAGTACTTC
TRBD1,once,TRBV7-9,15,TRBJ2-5,CASSSGQGVLETQYF,TGTGCCAGCAGCTCCGGACAGGGTGTACTAGAGACCCAGTACTTC
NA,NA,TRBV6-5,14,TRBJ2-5,CASSYQALGETQYF,TGTGCCAGCAGTTACCAGGCGCTTGGGGAGACCCAGTACTTC
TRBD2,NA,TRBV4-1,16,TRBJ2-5,CASSQDERGGRETQYF,TGCGCCAGCAGCCAAGATGAGCGGGGGGGCCGAGAGACCCAGTACTTC